The 18 T cell receptor beta chains given below trace back to one sample, sequenced in a study of blood T cell repertoires in COVID-19. Some clones are missing from TCRdb's copy, which holds only in-frame ones; the method was immunoSEQ multiplex PCR. The sample holds about 54,000 clones, over 75% seen once. The sequencing input was peripheral blood. The source is a man in his fifties or sixties with active COVID-19.

The rearrangement links TRBV29-1 to TRBJ1-4; possibly TRBD1 for D (6 bases). Germline values: CDR1 SQVTM, CDR2 ANQGSEA. The CDR3 has 13 residues. V lost 6 bases, J lost 5 bases, and 13 bases lay in between. DNA for the CDR3: TGCAGCGTCGCAGGGGCACAAAATGAAAAACTGTTTTTT. Its translation: CSVAGAQNEKLFF.

V usage is TRBV19 and J usage is TRBJ2-1; 7 bases align to TRBD1. With 1 base clipped from V and 4 bases from J, the junction kept 4 bases outside the gene matches. This CDR3 has 15 amino acids. The germline CDR1 and CDR2 sequences are LNHDA and SQIVND (reference sequence). The CDR3 loop is CASSIGVQGYNEQFF. The CDR3 coding sequence is TGTGCCAGTAGTATAGGGGTACAGGGGTACAATGAGCAGTTCTTC.

This chain joins TRBV27 and TRBJ2-7; TRBD1 matches at 9 bases. With V trimmed by 5 bases and J by 2 bases, 7 bases remained unmatched. Per germline, CDR1 MNHEY and CDR2 SMNVEV (reference sequence). The CDR3 loop spans 15 amino acids. The CDR3: CASSPGTGLAYEQYF. In DNA form, the CDR3 reads TGTGCCAGCAGTCCTGGGACAGGGTTAGCCTACGAGCAGTACTTC.

J is TRBJ2-3 and V is TRBV24-1; the match to TRBD2 covers 14 bases. J was trimmed by 1 base and V by 2 bases; bases with no gene match: 4. Germline V gives CDR1 KGHDR, CDR2 SFDVKD. This CDR3 is 18 amino acids long. The chain's CDR3 is CATSDSGTSGRGTDTQYF. The CDR3 nucleotides are TGTGCCACCAGTGATTCCGGGACTAGCGGGAGAGGCACAGATACGCAGTATTTT.

The chain joins TRBV28 to TRBJ1-1; possible D gene TRBD1, 6 bases. This CDR3 is 14 amino acids long. Per germline, CDR1 MDHEN and CDR2 SYDVKM. V was shortened by 7 bases and J by 4 bases, with 16 bases between the two germline ends. This CDR3 reads CASNRGGGTTEAFF. The CDR3 region has the DNA TGTGCCAGCAATAGGGGAGGGGGGACCACTGAAGCTTTCTTT.

DNA for the CDR3: TGTGCCACCAGTGCGACAGGTTATGGCTACACCTTC. Translated, it gives CATSATGYGYTF. This chain connects TRBV24-1 to TRBJ1-2; TRBD1 is a possible D gene (6 bases). V was clipped by 5 bases and J by 5 bases, with 8 bases between them. This CDR3 contains 12 residues. Germline V gives CDR1 KGHDR, CDR2 SFDVKD.

The chain carries TRBV5-6 and TRBJ2-3, with a tentative D call TRBD2 (6 bases). The CDR3 is made up of 15 amino acids. The germline gives CDR1 SGHDT, CDR2 YYEEEE. V gave up 3 bases and J gave up 1 base, with 12 bases separating them. CDR3 sequence reads: CASSSPRGGTDTQYF. The CDR3 DNA sequence: TGTGCCAGCAGCTCCCCGCGCGGGGGCACAGATACGCAGTATTTT.

The J gene is TRBJ1-6, the V gene TRBV13, with TRBD1 as a possible D gene (6 bases). The ends were cut back, 4 bases at V and 9 bases at J, with 13 bases in the middle. The CDR3 contains 14 residues. Germline loops: CDR1 PRHDT, CDR2 FYEKMQ (reference sequence). The CDR3 is CASSSGRGGSPLHF. The CDR3 DNA sequence: TGTGCCAGCAGCTCGGGGAGGGGGGGTTCACCCCTCCACTTT.

V is TRBV2 and J is TRBJ1-5; D gene uncertain. The CDR3 extends over 16 amino acids. Germline V gene lookup returns CDR1 SNHLY and CDR2 FYNNEI. V lost 0 bases and J lost 2, with 11 bases in between. Written as DNA, the CDR3 is TGTGCCAGCAGTGAAGCCCCCGGCGGAGGCAATCAGCCCCAGCATTTT. Translation: CASSEAPGGGNQPQHF. Using reference TRBV2 and TRBJ1-5 for the parts outside the CDR3, the full variable domain is EPEVTQTPSHQVTQMGQEVILRCVPISNHLYFYWYRQILGQKVEFLVSFYNNEISEKSEIFDDQFSVERPDGSNFTLKIRSTKLEDSAMYFCASSEAPGGGNQPQHFGDGTRLSIL.

This chain uses TRBV4-3 with TRBJ2-3; 10 bases map to TRBD2. V shed 1 base, J shed 1 base, and the junction held 14 bases outside the gene matches. Germline loops: CDR1 LGHNA, CDR2 YSLEER. The CDR3 totals 20 residues. DNA of the CDR3: TGCGCCAGCAGCCAAGCATACGTACTAGCGGGATACGGGGGCACAGATACGCAGTATTTT. Protein: CASSQAYVLAGYGGTDTQYF.

This clone was seen just once. The CDR3 coding sequence is TGTGCCAGCAGCTTTGGACAGGGGGCGCTGACTAATGAAAAACTGTTTTTT. Translating it yields CASSFGQGALTNEKLFF. This chain connects TRBV7-8 to TRBJ1-4; TRBD1 aligns across 11 bases. CDR3 length equals 17 residues. With V trimmed by 3 bases and J by 2 bases, 5 bases remained unmatched. CDR1 is SGHVS, CDR2 FQNEAQ, per germline.

This chain joins TRBV30 and TRBJ2-1; 12 bases line up with TRBD1. Germline V gives CDR1 GTSNPN, CDR2 SVGIG (reference sequence). Trimming took 2 bases from V and 11 from J; bases not matched to a gene: 10. CDR3 length: 15 residues. Here the CDR3 DNA reads TGTGCCTGGAGTTTCACCGGGACAGGGGGCACAAAGCAGTTCTTC. Encoded protein: CAWSFTGTGGTKQFF.

The chain carries TRBV6-5 and TRBJ1-4; maybe TRBD1 (6 bases). The V gene's germline CDR1 is MNHEY and CDR2 SVGAGI. The CDR3 is made up of 14 amino acids. Trimming shortened V by 5 bases and J by 7 bases, and 14 bases separated the two germline ends. The CDR3 reads CASSLTGATEKLFF. DNA of the CDR3: TGTGCCAGCAGTCTGACAGGAGCCACTGAAAAACTGTTTTTT.

The chain combines TRBV9 with TRBJ2-1; 15 bases match TRBD2. Per germline, CDR1 SGDLS and CDR2 YYNGEE. V dropped 4 bases and J dropped 4; count of bases not matched to a gene: 12. This CDR3 is built from 19 residues. CDR3 sequence reads: CASSPGGLAGGNLYNEQFF. The DNA for the CDR3 is TGTGCCAGCAGCCCGGGGGGACTAGCGGGGGGCAACCTATACAATGAGCAGTTCTTC.

The chain links TRBV14 to TRBJ1-1; D unclear. V was clipped by 4 bases and J by 1 base, with 7 bases between them. The CDR3 sequence is 13 residues long. The germline CDR1 and CDR2 sequences are SGHDN and FVKESK. The CDR3: CASSLSRNTEAFF. CDR3 sequence (DNA): TGTGCCAGCAGCCTCTCCCGGAACACTGAAGCTTTCTTT.

This chain connects TRBV28 to TRBJ1-5; D is unresolved. From germline, CDR1 is MDHEN and CDR2 SYDVKM. Trimming took off 2 bases at V and 3 bases at J, with 11 bases between the two ends. The CDR3 covers 15 residues. The CDR3 DNA reads TGTGCCAGCAGTTTACAGTATCAGTTCAATCAGCCCCAGCATTTT. Translation gives CASSLQYQFNQPQHF.

V is TRBV3-1 (or the pseudogene TRBV3-2) and J is TRBJ2-2; D is perhaps TRBD2 (6 bases). The V gene lost 0 bases and the J gene lost 4 bases, with 15 bases spanning the gap. CDR3 length: 17 residues. Germline assignment: CDR1 LGHDT and CDR2 YNNKEL (reference sequence). CDR3 bases: TGTGCCAGCAGCCAAGATAGCGGTAGCCGGATCACCGGGGAGCTGTTTTTT. Its protein product is CASSQDSGSRITGELFF.

This clone was seen just once. J is TRBJ2-3 and V is TRBV7-2; 16 bases fit TRBD2. The V gene's germline CDR1 is SGHTA and CDR2 FQGNSA. The CDR3 loop spans 18 amino acids. V trimming: 5 bases; J trimming: 6 bases; junction bases outside the gene matches: 11. The DNA of the CDR3 is TGTGCCAGCAGCCCCGCCTCGGGACTAGCGGGGGGGCCCGATACGCAGTATTTT. Protein: CASSPASGLAGGPDTQYF.